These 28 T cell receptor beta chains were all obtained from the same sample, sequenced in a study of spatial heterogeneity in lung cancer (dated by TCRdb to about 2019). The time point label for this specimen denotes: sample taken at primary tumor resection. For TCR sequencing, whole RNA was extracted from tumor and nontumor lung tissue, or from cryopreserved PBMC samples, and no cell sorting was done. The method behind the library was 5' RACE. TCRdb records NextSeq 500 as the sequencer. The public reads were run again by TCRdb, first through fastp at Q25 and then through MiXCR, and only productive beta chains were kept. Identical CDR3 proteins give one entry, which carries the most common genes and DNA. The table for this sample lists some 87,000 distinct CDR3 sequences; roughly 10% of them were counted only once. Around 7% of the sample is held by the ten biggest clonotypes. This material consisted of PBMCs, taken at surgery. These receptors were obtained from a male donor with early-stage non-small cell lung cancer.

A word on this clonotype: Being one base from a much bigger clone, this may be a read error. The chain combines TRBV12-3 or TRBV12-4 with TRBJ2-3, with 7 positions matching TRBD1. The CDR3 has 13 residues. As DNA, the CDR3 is TGTGCCAGCAGTTTAGTAGGGGGCCATACGCAGTGTTTT. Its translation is CASSLVGGHTQCF.

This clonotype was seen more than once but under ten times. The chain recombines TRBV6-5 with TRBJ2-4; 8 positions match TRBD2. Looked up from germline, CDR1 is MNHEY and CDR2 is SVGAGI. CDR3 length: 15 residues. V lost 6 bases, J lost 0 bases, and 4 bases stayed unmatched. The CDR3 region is CASRAGGLAKNIQYF. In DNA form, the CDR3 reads TGTGCCAGCAGGGCGGGGGGACTAGCCAAAAACATTCAGTACTTC.

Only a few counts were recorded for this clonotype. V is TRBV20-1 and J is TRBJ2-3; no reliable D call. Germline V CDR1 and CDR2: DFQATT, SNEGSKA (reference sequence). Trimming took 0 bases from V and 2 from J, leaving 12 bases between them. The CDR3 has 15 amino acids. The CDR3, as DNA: TGCAGTGCTAGAGATAGGCAGGCGTACACAGATACGCAGTATTTT. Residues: CSARDRQAYTDTQYF.

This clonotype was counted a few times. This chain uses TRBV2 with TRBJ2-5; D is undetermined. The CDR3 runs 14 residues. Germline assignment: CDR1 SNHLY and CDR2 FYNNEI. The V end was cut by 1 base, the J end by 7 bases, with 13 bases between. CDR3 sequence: CASSEGEYSLTQYF. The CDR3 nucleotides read TGTGCCAGCAGTGAAGGAGAGTACTCACTGACCCAGTACTTC.

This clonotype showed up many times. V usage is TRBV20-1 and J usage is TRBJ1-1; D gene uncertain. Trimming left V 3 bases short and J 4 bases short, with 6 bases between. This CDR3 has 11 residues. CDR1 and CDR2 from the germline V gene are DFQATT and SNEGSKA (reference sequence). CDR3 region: CSASKVTEAFF. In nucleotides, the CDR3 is TGCAGTGCTAGTAAGGTCACTGAAGCTTTCTTT.

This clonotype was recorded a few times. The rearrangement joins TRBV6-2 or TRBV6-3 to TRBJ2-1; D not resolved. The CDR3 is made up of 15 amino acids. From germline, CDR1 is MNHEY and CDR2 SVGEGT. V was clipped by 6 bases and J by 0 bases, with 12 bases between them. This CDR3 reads CASSRVQLSYNEQFF. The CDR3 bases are TGTGCCAGCAGCCGGGTCCAGCTCTCCTACAATGAGCAGTTCTTC.

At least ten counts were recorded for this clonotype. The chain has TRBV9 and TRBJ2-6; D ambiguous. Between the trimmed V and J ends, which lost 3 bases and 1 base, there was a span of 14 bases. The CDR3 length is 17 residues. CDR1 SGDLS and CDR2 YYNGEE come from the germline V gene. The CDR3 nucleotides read TGTGCCAGCAGCGGACGTAAAGGGTGGTCTGGGGCCAACGTCCTGACTTTC. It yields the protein CASSGRKGWSGANVLTF.

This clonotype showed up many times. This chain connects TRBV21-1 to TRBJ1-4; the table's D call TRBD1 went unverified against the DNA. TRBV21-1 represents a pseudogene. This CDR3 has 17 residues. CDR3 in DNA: TGTGCCAGCAGCAAACCCGGACAGAAAGTTATTTCTGAAAAACTGTTTTTT. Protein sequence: CASSKPGQKVISEKLFF.

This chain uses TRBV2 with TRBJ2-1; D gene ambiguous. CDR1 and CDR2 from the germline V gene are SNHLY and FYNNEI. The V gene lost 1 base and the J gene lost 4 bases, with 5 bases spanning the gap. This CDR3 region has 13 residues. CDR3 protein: CASSEVAYNEQFF. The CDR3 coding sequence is TGTGCCAGCAGTGAAGTCGCTTACAATGAGCAGTTCTTC.

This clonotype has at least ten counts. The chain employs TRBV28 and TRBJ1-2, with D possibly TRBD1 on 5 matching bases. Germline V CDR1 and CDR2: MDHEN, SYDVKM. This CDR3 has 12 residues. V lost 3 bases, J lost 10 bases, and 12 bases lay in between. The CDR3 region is CASSLTVSFYTF. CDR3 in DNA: TGTGCCAGCAGTTTGACAGTCTCCTTCTACACCTTC.

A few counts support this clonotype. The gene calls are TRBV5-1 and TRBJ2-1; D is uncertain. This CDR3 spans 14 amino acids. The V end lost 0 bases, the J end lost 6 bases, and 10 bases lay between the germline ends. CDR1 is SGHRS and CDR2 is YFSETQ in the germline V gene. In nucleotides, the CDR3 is TGCGCCAGCAGCTTGGCCCATCCCCGCAATGAGCAGTTCTTC. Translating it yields CASSLAHPRNEQFF.

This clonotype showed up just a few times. CDR3 coding DNA: TGTGCCAGCAGTGGAGGGACACCTTCCAAACTGTTTTTT. Protein product: CASSGGTPSKLFF. This chain uses TRBV12-3 or TRBV12-4 with TRBJ1-4; tentative D call: TRBD1 (6 bases). This CDR3 is built from 13 residues. V was trimmed by 5 bases and J by 11 bases, leaving 15 bases between them.

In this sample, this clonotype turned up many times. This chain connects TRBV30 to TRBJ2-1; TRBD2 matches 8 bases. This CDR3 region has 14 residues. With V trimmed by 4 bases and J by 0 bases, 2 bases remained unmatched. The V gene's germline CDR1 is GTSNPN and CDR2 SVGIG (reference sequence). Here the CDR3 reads CAWTGGSSYNEQFF. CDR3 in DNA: TGTGCCTGGACGGGGGGGAGCTCCTACAATGAGCAGTTCTTC.

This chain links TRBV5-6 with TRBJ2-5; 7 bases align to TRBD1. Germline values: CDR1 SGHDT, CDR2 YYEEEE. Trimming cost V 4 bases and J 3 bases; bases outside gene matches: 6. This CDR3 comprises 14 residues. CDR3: CASSKGTAKETQYF. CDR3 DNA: TGTGCCAGCAGCAAGGGGACAGCCAAAGAGACCCAGTACTTC.

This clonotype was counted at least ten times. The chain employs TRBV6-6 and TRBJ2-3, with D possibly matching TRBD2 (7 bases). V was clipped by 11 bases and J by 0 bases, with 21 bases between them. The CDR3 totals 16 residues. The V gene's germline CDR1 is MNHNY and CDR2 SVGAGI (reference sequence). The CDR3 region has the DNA TGTGCCGCCCCGCCGGGCGGGGGCACTAGCACAGATACGCAGTATTTT. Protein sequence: CAAPPGGGTSTDTQYF.

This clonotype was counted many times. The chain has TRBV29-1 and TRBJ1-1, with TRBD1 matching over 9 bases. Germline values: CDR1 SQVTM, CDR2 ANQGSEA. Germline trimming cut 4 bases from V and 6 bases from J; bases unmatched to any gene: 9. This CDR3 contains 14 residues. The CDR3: CSVGTGVDLAEAFF. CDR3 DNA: TGCAGCGTTGGGACAGGGGTCGATTTGGCTGAAGCTTTCTTT.

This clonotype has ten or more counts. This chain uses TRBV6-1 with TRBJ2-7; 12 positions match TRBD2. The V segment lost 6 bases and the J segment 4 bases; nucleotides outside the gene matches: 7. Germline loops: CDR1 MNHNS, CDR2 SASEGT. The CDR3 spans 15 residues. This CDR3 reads CASSLYGTSGYEQYF. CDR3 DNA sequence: TGTGCCAGCAGCCTTTACGGGACTAGCGGGTACGAGCAGTACTTC.

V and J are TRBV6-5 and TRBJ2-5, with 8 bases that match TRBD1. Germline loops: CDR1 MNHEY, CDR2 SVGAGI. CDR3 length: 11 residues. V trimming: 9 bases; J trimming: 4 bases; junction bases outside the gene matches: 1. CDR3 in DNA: TGTGCCAGTGGACAGGGAGAGACCCAGTACTTC. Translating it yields CASGQGETQYF.

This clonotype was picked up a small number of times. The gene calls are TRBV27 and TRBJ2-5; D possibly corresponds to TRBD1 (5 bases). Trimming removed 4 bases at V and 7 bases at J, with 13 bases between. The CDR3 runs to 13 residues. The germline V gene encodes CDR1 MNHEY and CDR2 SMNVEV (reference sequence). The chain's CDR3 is CASSSSGLGTQYF. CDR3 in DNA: TGTGCCAGCAGTTCCTCAGGGTTGGGGACCCAGTACTTC.

The CDR3 DNA is TGCAGTGCTAGAGAGACTAGATCCAATGAGCAGTTCTTC. Its translation: CSARETRSNEQFF. The rearrangement links TRBV20-1 to TRBJ2-1, with a weak D call TRBD2 (6 bases). Germline lookup yields CDR1 DFQATT and CDR2 SNEGSKA (reference sequence). Deletions cut 0 bases from V and 6 bases from J, with 9 bases between. The CDR3 is made up of 13 amino acids.

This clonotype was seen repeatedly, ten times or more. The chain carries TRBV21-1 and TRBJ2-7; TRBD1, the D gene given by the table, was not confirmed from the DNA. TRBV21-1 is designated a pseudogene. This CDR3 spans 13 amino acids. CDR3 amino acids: CASPRDFPYEQYF. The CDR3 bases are TGTGCCAGCCCCCGGGATTTTCCCTACGAGCAGTACTTC.

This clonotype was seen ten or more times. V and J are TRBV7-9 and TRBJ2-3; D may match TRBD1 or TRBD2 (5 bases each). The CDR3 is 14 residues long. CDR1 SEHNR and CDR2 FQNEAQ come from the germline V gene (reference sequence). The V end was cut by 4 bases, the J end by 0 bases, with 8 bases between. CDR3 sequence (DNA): TGTGCCAGCAGCTCGGGACGTAGCACAGATACGCAGTATTTT. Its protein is CASSSGRSTDTQYF.

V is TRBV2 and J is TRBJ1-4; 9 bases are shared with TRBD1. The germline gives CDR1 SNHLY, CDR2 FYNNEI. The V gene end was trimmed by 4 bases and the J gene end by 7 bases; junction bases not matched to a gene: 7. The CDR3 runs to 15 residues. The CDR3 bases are TGTGCCAGCAGTGTACAGGGGGCGGTTGGTGAAAAACTGTTTTTT. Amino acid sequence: CASSVQGAVGEKLFF.

CDR3 sequence reads: CSASPTSGADSYNEQFF. CDR3 bases: TGCAGTGCTAGCCCGACTAGCGGGGCCGATTCCTACAATGAGCAGTTCTTC. The rearrangement joins TRBV20-1 to TRBJ2-1; 11 bases are shared with TRBD2. Germline CDR1 DFQATT, CDR2 SNEGSKA (reference sequence). This CDR3 spans 17 amino acids. V dropped 3 bases and J dropped 1; count of bases not matched to a gene: 8.

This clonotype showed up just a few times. In nucleotides, the CDR3 is TGTGCCAGCAGTGCGACTAGCGGGCGAGGGGCAGATACGCAGTATTTT. It specifies CASSATSGRGADTQYF. The rearrangement joins TRBV6-1 to TRBJ2-3, with 10 bases that match TRBD2. The J segment lost 4 bases and the V segment lost 4 bases, leaving 8 bases of the junction unmatched. Germline loops: CDR1 MNHNS, CDR2 SASEGT. The CDR3 has 16 residues.

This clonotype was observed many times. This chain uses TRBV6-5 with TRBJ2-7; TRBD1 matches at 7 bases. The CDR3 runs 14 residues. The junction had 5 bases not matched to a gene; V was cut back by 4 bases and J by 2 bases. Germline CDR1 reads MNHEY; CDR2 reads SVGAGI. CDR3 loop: CASSSFTGAYEQYF. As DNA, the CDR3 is TGTGCCAGCAGTTCATTTACAGGGGCCTACGAGCAGTACTTC.

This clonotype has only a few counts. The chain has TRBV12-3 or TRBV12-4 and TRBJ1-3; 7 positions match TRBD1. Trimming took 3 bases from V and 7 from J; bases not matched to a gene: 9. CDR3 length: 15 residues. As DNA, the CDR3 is TGTGCCAGCAGTTTCCCTCCGACAGGGACGAACACCATATATTTT. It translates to CASSFPPTGTNTIYF.

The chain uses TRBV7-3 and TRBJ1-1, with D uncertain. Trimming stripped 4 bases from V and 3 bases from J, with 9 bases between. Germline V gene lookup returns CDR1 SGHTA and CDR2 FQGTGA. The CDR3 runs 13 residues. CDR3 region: CASSYQVDTEAFF. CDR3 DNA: TGTGCCAGCAGCTACCAGGTGGACACTGAAGCTTTCTTT.